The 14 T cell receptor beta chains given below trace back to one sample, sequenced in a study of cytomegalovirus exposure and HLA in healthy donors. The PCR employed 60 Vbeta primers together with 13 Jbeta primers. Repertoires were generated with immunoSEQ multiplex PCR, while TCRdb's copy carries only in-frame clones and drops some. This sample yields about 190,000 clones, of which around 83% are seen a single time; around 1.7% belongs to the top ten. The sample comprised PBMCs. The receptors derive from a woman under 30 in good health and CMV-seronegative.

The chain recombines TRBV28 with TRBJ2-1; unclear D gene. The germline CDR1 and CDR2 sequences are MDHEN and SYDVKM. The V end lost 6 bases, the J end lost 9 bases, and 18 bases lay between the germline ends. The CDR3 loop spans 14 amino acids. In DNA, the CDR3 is TGTGCCAGCAGCTCTCGGATTGCGGTTCCTGAGCAGTTCTTC. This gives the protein CASSSRIAVPEQFF. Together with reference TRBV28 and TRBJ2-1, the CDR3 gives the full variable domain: DVKVTQSSRYLVKRTGEKVFLECVQDMDHENMFWYRQDPGLGLRLIYFSYDVKMKEKGDIPEGYSVSREKKERFSLILESASTNQTSMYLCASSSRIAVPEQFFGPGTRLTVL.

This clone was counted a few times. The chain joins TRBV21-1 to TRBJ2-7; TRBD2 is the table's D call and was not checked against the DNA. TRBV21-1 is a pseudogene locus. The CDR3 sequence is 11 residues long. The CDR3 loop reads CASLEDEELYV. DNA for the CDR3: TGTGCCAGCCTCGAAGACGAGGAGCTGTACGTC.

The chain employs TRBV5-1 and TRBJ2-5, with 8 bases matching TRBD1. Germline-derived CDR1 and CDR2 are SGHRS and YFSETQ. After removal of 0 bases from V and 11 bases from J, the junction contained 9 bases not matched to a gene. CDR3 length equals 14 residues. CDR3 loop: CASSLDGQGEEQYF. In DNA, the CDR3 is TGCGCCAGCAGCTTGGATGGACAGGGCGAGGAGCAGTACTTC.

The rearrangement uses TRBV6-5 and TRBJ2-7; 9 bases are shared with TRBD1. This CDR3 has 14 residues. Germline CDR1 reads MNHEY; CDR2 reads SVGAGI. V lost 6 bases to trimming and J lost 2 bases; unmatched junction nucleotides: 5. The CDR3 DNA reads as TGTGCCAGCAGACTCGGGACAGGGCCCTACGAGCAGTACGTC. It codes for CASRLGTGPYEQYV.

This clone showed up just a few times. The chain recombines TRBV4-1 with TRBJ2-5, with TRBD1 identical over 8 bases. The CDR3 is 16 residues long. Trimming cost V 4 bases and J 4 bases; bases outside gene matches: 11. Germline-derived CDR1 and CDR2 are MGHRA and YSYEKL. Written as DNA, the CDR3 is TGCGCCAGCAGCCGAGCTGCCGACAGGGGTGGAGAGACCCAGTACTTC. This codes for CASSRAADRGGETQYF.

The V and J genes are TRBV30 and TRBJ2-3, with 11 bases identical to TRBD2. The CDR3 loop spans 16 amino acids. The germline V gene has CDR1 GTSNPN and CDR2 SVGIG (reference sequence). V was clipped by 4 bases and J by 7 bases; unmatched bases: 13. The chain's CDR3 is CAWTSFVGLAGYTQYF. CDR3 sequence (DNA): TGTGCCTGGACCTCCTTCGTAGGACTAGCGGGCTATACGCAGTATTTT.

The CDR3 nucleotides read TGTGCCAGCAGCTTAGCACAGGGGAACACTGAAGCTTTCTTT. Its protein is CASSLAQGNTEAFF. This chain uses TRBV7-9 with TRBJ1-1, with D possibly TRBD1 on 6 matching bases. Germline loops: CDR1 SEHNR, CDR2 FQNEAQ (reference sequence). The V and J ends lost 0 bases and 1 base respectively, with 6 bases between them. CDR3 size: 14 residues. The variable domain in full, with the rest retrieved from reference TRBV7-9 and TRBJ1-1, is DTGVSQNPRHKITKRGQNVTFRCDPISEHNRLYWYRQTLGQGPEFLTYFQNEAQLEKSRLLSDRFSAERPKGSFSTLEIQRTEQGDSAMYLCASSLAQGNTEAFFGQGTRLTVV.

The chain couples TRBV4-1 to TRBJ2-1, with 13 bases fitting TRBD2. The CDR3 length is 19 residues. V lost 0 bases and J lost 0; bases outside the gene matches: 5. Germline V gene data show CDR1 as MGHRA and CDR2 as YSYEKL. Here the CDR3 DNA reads TGCGCCAGCAGCCAAGACCCCCGGACTAGCGGGAGCTCCTACAATGAGCAGTTCTTC. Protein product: CASSQDPRTSGSSYNEQFF.

Here the CDR3 reads CASSLTGTDEKLFF. The CDR3 DNA reads as TGTGCCAGCAGCTTGACGGGAACCGATGAAAAACTGTTTTTT. The J gene is TRBJ1-4, the V gene TRBV5-6; D unresolved. Germline V gene sequence: CDR1 SGHDT, CDR2 YYEEEE. The V end lost 1 base, the J end lost 6 bases, and 10 bases lay between the germline ends. The CDR3 is 14 residues long.

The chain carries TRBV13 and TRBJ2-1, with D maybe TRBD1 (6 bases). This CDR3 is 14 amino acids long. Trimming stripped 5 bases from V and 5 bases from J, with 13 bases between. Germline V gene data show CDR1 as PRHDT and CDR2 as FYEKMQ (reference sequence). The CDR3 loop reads CASSVEGGNNEQFF. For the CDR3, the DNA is TGTGCCAGCAGCGTCGAAGGGGGTAACAATGAGCAGTTCTTC. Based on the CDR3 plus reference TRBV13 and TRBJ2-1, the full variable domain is AAGVIQSPRHLIKEKRETATLKCYPIPRHDTVYWYQQGPGQDPQFLISFYEKMQSDKGSIPDRFSAQQFSDYHSELNMSSLELGDSALYFCASSVEGGNNEQFFGPGTRLTVL.

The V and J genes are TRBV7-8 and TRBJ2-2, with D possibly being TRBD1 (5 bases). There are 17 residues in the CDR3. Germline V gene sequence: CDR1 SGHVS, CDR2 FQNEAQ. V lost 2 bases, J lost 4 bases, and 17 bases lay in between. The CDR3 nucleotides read TGTGCCAGCAGCTTAAGGACAATGCTGGGCACCACCGGGGAGCTGTTTTTT. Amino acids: CASSLRTMLGTTGELFF.

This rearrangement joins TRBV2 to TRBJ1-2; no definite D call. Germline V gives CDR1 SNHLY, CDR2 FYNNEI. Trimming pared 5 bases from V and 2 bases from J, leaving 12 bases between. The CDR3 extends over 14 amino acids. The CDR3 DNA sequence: TGTGCCAGCAGTCAACCCGGGGAGAACTATGGCTACACCTTC. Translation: CASSQPGENYGYTF.

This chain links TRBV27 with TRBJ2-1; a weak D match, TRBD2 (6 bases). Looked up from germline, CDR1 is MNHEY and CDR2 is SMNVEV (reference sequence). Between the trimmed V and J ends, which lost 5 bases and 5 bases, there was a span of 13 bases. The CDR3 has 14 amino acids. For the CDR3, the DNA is TGTGCCAGCAGTCAAAAGACTAGAAACAATGAGCAGTTCTTC. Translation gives CASSQKTRNNEQFF.

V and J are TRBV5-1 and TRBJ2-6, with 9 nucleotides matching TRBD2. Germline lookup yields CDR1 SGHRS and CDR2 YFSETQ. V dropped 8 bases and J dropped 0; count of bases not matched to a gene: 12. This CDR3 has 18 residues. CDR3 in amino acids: CASLPREGGPSGANVLTF. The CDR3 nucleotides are TGCGCCAGTCTGCCGCGGGAGGGGGGTCCCTCTGGGGCCAACGTCCTGACTTTC.